This T cell receptor (beta chain) was profiled in a study of T-cell reconstitution after alpha-beta-depleted transplantation in children (dated by TCRdb to the mid-2010s). Regarding the complete study: The study quantitatively tracked T-cell immune reconstitution after TCRalphabeta/CD19-depleted allogeneic hematopoietic cell transplantation in children using TCR repertoire profiling.

This clonotype was seen more than once but under ten times. Its antigen remains unidentified. Within one base of it there is no much larger clone, and no base qualities were kept. Libraries were constructed by PCR. TCRdb names Illumina HiSeq 2500 as the instrument used. TCR libraries were prepared with molecular barcoding, using unique molecular identifiers to normalize TCRbeta repertoire quantification. The public reads were reanalyzed by TCRdb: fastp trimming at Q25, MiXCR alignment, in-frame beta chains only. Each record represents a unique CDR3 protein, reported with the most common genes and DNA among its rows. The sample contains around 530,000 distinct CDR3 sequences, 32% of them found a single time. Of the sample, around 2.3% falls within the top ten clones. V is reduced by 3 bases and J by 6 bases, leaving a spacing of 9 bases between them. The cysteine opens and the phenylalanine closes a CDR3 of 13 amino acids. Here the CDR3 DNA is all that survives: 39 bases in frame from base 1.

The source of this sequence is a human donor who donated a stem cell graft to a child with aplastic anemia. The specimen was PBMCs from the stem cell graft donor, collected from the stem cell graft. The chain is assembled from TRBV12-3 or TRBV12-4 and TRBJ1-5; the D segment could be TRBD1, given 5 matching bases. The DNA reads TGTGCCAGCAGTTTGGAGGGACGTCAGCCCCAGCATTTT. This gives the protein CASSLEGRQPQHF.